This TCR beta chain was sequenced for a study of blood T cell repertoires in COVID-19. The overall study: Acute-phase and convalescent COVID-19 samples originated in the United States, Italy and Spain. In each case, the material was cDNA or gDNA derived from T cells, B-cell-depleted T cells, or PBMCs.

Source study methods: Using reference gene primer amplification, nucleated cell counts were estimated. The data were produced by immunoSEQ multiplex PCR, yet TCRdb's version contains in-frame clones alone and is incomplete. D and trimming were read from the DNA, whereas the V and J calls and clone size are those reported in that table. This table has around 210,000 clones, more than 80% appearing once. CDR1 and CDR2 from the germline V gene are SEHNR and FQNEAQ (reference sequence). The germline V and J ends were trimmed by 5 bases and 8 bases, with 31 bases remaining between them. The CDR3 spans 19 residues.

Specimen: peripheral blood. This TCR derives from a woman over 75 with COVID-19, enrolled during active disease. The chain recombines TRBV7-9 with TRBJ1-5; D is unclear. The CDR3 loop is CASSPVGPADFQDGKPQHF. The CDR3 DNA is TGTGCCAGCAGCCCCGTCGGCCCAGCCGATTTCCAGGATGGTAAGCCCCAGCATTTT. The entire variable domain, with the rest obtained from reference TRBV7-9 and TRBJ1-5, is as follows: DTGVSQNPRHKITKRGQNVTFRCDPISEHNRLYWYRQTLGQGPEFLTYFQNEAQLEKSRLLSDRFSAERPKGSFSTLEIQRTEQGDSAMYLCASSPVGPADFQDGKPQHFGDGTRLSIL.